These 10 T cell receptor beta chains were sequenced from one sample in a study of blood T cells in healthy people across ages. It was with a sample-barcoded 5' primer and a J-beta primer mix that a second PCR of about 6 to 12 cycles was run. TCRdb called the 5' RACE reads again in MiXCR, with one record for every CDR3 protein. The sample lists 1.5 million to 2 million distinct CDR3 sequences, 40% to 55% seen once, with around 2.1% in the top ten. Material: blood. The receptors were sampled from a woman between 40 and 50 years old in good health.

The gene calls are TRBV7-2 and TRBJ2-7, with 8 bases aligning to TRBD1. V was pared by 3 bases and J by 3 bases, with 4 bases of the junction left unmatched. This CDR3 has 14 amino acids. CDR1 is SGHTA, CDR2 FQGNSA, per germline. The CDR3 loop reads CASSFDRGFYEQYF. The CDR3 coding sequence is TGTGCCAGCAGCTTCGACAGGGGATTCTACGAGCAGTACTTC.

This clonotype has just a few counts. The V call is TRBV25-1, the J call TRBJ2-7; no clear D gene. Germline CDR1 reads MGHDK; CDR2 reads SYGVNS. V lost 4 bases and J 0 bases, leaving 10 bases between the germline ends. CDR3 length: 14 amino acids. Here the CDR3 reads CASSALSSSYEQYF. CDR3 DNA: TGTGCCAGCAGTGCTTTGTCAAGCTCCTACGAGCAGTACTTC.

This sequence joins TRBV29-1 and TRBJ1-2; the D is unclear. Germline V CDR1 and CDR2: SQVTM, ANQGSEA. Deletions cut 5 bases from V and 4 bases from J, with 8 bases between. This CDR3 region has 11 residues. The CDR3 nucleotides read TGCAGCGTTACTTCACTCTATGGCTACACCTTC. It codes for CSVTSLYGYTF.

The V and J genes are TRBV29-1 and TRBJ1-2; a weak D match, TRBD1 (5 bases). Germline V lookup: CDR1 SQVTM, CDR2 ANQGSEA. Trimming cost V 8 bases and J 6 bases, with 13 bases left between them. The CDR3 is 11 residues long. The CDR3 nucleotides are TGCAGCACGGGGCTTACTGATGGCTACACCTTC. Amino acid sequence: CSTGLTDGYTF.

CDR3 in DNA: TGTGCCAGCAGTGAAACCGGGGGCGGCTACACCTTC. This gives the protein CASSETGGGYTF. V usage is TRBV6-1 and J usage is TRBJ1-2; possible D gene TRBD1, 6 bases. V was shortened by 2 bases and J by 8 bases, with 9 bases between the two germline ends. The CDR3 runs to 12 residues. Germline V gives CDR1 MNHNS, CDR2 SASEGT.

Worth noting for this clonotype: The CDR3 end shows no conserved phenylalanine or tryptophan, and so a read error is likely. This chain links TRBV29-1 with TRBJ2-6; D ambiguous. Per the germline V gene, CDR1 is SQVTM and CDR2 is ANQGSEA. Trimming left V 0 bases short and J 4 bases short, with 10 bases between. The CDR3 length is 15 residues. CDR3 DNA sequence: TGCAGCGTTGAAGATGGTTTGGGGGGGGCCAACGTCCTGACTTTA. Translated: CSVEDGLGGANVLTL.

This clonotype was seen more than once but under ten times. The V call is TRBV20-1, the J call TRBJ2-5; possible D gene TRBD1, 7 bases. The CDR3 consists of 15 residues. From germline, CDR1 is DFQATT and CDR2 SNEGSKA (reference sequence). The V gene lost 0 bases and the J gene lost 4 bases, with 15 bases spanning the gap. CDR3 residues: CSARDWRRGRETQYF. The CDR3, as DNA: TGCAGTGCTAGAGATTGGAGGAGGGGGCGAGAGACCCAGTACTTC.

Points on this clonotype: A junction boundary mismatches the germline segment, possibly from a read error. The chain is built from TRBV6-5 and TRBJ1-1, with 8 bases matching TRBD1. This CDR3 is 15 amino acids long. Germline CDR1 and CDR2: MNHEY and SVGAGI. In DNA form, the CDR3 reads TGCGCCAGCAGTTCGGGGCACAGGGGGAGGACTGAAGCTTTCTTT. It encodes CASSSGHRGRTEAFF.

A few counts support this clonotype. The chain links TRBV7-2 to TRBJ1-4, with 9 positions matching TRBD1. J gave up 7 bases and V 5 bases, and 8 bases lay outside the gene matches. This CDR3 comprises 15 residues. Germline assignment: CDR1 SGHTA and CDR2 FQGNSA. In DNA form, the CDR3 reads TGTGCCAGCAGCAGAACAGGGGGCGTGGGTGAAAAACTGTTTTTT. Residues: CASSRTGGVGEKLFF.

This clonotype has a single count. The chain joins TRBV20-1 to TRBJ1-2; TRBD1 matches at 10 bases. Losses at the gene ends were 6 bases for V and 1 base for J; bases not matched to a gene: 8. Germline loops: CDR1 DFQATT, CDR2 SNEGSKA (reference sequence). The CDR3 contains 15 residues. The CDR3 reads CSAPGTGAINYGYTF. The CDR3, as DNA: TGCAGTGCCCCCGGGACAGGGGCTATTAACTATGGCTACACCTTC.